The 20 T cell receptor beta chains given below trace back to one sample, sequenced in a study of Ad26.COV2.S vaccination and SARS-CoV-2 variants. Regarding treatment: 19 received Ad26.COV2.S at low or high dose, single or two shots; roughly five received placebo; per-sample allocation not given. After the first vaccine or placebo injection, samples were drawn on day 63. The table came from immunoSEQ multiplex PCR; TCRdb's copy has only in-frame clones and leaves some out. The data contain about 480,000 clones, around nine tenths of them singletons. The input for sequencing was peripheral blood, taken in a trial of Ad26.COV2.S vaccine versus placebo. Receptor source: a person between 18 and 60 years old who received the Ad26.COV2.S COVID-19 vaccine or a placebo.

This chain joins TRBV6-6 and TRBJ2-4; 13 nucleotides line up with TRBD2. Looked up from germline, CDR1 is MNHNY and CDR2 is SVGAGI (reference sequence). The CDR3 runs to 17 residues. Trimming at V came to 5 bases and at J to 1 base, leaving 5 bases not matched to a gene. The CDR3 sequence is CASSRLTSGRAKNIQYF. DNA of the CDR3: TGTGCCAGCAGTCGCCTGACTAGCGGGAGGGCCAAAAACATTCAGTACTTC.

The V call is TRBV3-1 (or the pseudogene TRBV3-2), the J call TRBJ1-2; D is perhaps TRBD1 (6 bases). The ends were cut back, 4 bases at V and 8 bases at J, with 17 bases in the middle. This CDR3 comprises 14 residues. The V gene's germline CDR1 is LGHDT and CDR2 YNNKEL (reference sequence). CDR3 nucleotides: TGTGCCAGCAGCCGAACGGAGGGGGTTTACGGCTACACCTTC. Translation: CASSRTEGVYGYTF.

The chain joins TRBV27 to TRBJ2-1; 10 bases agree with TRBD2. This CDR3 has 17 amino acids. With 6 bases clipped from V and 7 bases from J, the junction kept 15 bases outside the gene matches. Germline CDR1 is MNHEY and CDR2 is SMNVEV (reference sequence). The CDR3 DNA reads TGTGCCAGCAGCCTGCAGCCTCCGGGACTAGCGCCTAATGAGCAGTTCTTC. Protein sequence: CASSLQPPGLAPNEQFF.

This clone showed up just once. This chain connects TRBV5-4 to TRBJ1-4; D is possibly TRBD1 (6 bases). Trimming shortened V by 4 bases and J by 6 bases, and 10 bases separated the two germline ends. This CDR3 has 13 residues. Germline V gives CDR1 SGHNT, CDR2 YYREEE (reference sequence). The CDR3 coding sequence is TGTGCCAGCAGCCAGGGGATAGATGAAAAACTGTTTTTT. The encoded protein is CASSQGIDEKLFF.

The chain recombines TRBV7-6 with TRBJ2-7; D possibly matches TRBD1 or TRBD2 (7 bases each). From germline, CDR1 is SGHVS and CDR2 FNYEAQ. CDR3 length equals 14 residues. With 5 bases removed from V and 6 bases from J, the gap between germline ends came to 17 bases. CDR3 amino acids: CASSLRQGGVEQYF. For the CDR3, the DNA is TGTGCCAGCAGCCTCCGACAGGGAGGGGTCGAGCAGTACTTC.

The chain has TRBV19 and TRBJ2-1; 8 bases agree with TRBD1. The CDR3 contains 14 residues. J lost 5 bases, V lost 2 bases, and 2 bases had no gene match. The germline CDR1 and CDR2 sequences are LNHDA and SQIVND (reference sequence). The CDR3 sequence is CASSITGGDNEQFF. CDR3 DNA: TGTGCCAGTAGTATAACAGGGGGTGACAATGAGCAGTTCTTC.

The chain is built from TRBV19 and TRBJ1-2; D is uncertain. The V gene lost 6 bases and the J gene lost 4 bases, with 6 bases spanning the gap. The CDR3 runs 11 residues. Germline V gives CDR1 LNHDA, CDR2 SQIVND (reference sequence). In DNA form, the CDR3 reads TGTGCCAGTAGAGTGGGCTATGGCTACACCTTC. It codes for CASRVGYGYTF.

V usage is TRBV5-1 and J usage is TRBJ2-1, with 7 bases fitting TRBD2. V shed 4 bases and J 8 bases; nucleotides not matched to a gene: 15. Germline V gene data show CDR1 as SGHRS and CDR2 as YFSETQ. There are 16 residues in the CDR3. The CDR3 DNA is TGCGCCAGCAGCGACCCTAGGGGCGGGAGTAGGCATGAGCAGTTCTTC. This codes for CASSDPRGGSRHEQFF.

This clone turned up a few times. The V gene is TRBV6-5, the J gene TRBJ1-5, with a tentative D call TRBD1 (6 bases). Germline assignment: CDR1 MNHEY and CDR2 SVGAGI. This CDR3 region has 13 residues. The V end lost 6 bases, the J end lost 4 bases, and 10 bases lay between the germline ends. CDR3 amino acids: CASRTGTNQPQHF. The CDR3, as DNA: TGTGCCAGCAGAACAGGGACGAATCAGCCCCAGCATTTT.

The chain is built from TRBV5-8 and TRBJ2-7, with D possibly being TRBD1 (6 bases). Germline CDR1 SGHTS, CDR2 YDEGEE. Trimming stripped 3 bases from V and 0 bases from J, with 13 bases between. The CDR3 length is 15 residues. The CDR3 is CASSWGTSSSYEQYF. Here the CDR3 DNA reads TGTGCCAGCAGCTGGGGGACATCTAGCTCCTACGAGCAGTACTTC.

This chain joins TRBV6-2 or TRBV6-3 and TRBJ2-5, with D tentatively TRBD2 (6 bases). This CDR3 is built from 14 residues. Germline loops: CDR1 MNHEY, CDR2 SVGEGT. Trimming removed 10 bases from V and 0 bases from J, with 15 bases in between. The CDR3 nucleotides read TGTGCCACCACCCCTGGGACTCACCAAGAGACCCAGTACTTC. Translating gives CATTPGTHQETQYF.

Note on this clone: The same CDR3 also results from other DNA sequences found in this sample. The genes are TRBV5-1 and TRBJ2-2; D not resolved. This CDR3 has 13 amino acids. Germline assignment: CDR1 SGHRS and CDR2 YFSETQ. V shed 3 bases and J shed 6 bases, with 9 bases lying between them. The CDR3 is CASSSQVAGELFF. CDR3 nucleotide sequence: TGCGCCAGCAGCTCTCAGGTGGCCGGGGAGCTGTTTTTT.

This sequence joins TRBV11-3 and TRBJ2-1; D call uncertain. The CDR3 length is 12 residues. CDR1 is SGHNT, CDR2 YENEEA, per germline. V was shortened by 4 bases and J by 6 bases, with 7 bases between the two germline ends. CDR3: CASSSSSNEQFF. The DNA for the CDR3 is TGTGCCAGCAGCTCCTCTAGCAATGAGCAGTTCTTC.

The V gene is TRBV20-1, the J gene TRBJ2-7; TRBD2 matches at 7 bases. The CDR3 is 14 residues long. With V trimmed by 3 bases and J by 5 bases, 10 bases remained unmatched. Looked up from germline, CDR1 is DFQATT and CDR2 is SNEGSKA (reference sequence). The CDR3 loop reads CSASILAATNEQYF. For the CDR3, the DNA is TGCAGTGCTAGTATCCTAGCGGCTACTAACGAGCAGTACTTC.

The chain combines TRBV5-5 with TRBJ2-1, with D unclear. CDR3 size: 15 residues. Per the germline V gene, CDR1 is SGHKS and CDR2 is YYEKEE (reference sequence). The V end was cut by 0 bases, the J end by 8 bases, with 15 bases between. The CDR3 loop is CASSLGGTIVDEQFF. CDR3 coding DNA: TGTGCCAGCAGCTTGGGGGGAACGATAGTGGATGAGCAGTTCTTC.

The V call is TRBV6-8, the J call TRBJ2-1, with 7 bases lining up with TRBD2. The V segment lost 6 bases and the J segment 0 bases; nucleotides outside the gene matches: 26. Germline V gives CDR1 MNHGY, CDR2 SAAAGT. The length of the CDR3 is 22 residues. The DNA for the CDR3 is TGTGCCAGCAGACAAACTTATATAGGGCCGCTTAGGGGCGGGAGCTCCTACAATGAGCAGTTCTTC. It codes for CASRQTYIGPLRGGSSYNEQFF.

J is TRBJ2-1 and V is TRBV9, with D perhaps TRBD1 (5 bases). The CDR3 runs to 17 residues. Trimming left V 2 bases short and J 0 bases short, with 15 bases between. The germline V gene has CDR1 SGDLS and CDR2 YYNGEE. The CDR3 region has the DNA TGTGCCAGCAGCGTGGGTAAGGGGCTGACCTCCTACAATGAGCAGTTCTTC. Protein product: CASSVGKGLTSYNEQFF.

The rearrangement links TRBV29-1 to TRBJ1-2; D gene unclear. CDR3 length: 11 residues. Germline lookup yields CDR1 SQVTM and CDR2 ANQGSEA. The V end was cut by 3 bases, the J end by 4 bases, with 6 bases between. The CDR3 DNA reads TGCAGCGTTGATTCAGGCTATGGCTACACCTTC. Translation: CSVDSGYGYTF.

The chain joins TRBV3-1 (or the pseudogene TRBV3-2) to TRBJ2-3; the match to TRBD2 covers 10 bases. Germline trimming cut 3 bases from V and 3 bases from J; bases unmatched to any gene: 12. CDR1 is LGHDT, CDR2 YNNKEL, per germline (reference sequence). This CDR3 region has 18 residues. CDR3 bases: TGTGCCAGCAGCCAGGGGTCTGGGACTAGCGCCCCAACAGATACGCAGTATTTT. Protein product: CASSQGSGTSAPTDTQYF.

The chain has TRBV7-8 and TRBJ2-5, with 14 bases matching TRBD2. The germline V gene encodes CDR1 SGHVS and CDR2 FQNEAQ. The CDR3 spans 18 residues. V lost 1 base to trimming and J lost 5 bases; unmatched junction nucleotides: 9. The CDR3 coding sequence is TGTGCCAGCAGCTTAGTTTCGGGACTAGCGGGAGTGGGCGAGACCCAGTACTTC. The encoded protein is CASSLVSGLAGVGETQYF.